These 17 T cell receptor beta chains originate from one sample sequenced in a study of T cells in Graves' hyperthyroidism and ophthalmopathy. The source material, RNA transcripts, was used to amplify TCR beta CDR3 regions. The HTBI primer set was used in a first-round RT-PCR of the TCR CDR3. Via MiXCR, TCRdb re-called the multiplex PCR reads, giving one row per CDR3 protein. The table shows approximately 590,000 distinct CDR3 sequences, with 15% to 19% occurring only once. The specimen sequenced was blood. These receptors came from a woman aged 30 to 39 with Graves' hyperthyroidism.

This clonotype was picked up many times. This chain uses TRBV27 with TRBJ2-7; 7 bases are shared with TRBD1. V lost 8 bases to trimming and J lost 2 bases; unmatched junction nucleotides: 15. CDR1 MNHEY and CDR2 SMNVEV come from the germline V gene (reference sequence). This CDR3 has 16 residues. CDR3 region: CASRSRGQYDTYEQYF. The DNA for the CDR3 is TGTGCCAGCCGTTCCAGGGGACAGTACGATACCTACGAGCAGTACTTC.

The chain links TRBV19 to TRBJ1-5, with D possibly being TRBD1 (6 bases). V dropped 5 bases and J dropped 1 base, with 9 bases sitting between them. This CDR3 is 14 amino acids long. The V gene's germline CDR1 is LNHDA and CDR2 SQIVND (reference sequence). CDR3 sequence reads: CASSYRASNQPQHF. CDR3 sequence (DNA): TGTGCCAGTAGTTACAGGGCCAGCAATCAGCCCCAGCATTTT.

This clonotype has at least ten counts. The gene calls are TRBV7-8 and TRBJ2-7; D may be TRBD1 (6 bases). V lost 6 bases, J lost 5 bases, and 20 bases lay in between. Germline V gene data show CDR1 as SGHVS and CDR2 as FQNEAQ. CDR3 length: 15 residues. This chain's CDR3 is CASRRLVQGLDEQYF. CDR3 in DNA: TGTGCCAGCAGGAGATTAGTTCAGGGGTTGGACGAGCAGTACTTC.

This clonotype was detected ten times or more. The V call is TRBV7-2, the J call TRBJ1-1; 12 positions agree with TRBD1. Germline values: CDR1 SGHTA, CDR2 FQGNSA. The CDR3 totals 16 residues. V lost 5 bases and J lost 5; bases outside the gene matches: 9. CDR3 protein: CASSPPGQGALTEAFF. The CDR3 DNA reads TGTGCCAGCAGCCCCCCGGGACAGGGGGCGCTTACTGAAGCTTTCTTT.

Ten or more counts support this clonotype. The rearrangement links TRBV27 to TRBJ1-1, with D tentatively TRBD1 (5 bases). The CDR3 has 15 amino acids. V lost 2 bases and J 0 bases, leaving 10 bases between the germline ends. In germline, CDR1 is MNHEY, CDR2 SMNVEV (reference sequence). Here the CDR3 reads CASSLIAGLNTEAFF. The CDR3 coding sequence is TGTGCCAGCAGTTTAATTGCAGGGCTGAACACTGAAGCTTTCTTT.

The chain has TRBV5-6 and TRBJ2-5; D is possibly TRBD1 (6 bases). Trimming removed 4 bases from V and 9 bases from J, with 16 bases in between. The CDR3 runs to 13 residues. Per germline, CDR1 SGHDT and CDR2 YYEEEE. The CDR3 DNA is TGTGCCAGCAGCCTCCGGGGACAACCTGCCCAGTACTTC. Amino acids: CASSLRGQPAQYF. Supplemented by reference TRBV5-6 and TRBJ2-5, the full variable domain reads DAGVTQSPTHLIKTRGQQVTLRCSPKSGHDTVSWYQQALGQGPQFIFQYYEEEERQRGNFPDRFSGHQFPNYSSELNVNALLLGDSALYLCASSLRGQPAQYFGPGTRLLVL.

This clonotype was seen ten or more times. The V gene is TRBV10-3, the J gene TRBJ2-3; 10 nucleotides line up with TRBD1. The CDR3 extends over 16 amino acids. Germline loops: CDR1 ENHRY, CDR2 SYGVKD. V shed 5 bases, J shed 4 bases, and the junction held 9 bases outside the gene matches. This chain's CDR3 is CAISTGQGGESDTQYF. As DNA, the CDR3 is TGTGCCATCAGTACCGGACAGGGGGGGGAGTCAGATACGCAGTATTTT.

This clonotype appeared many times. The chain links TRBV7-3 to TRBJ2-1, with D tentatively TRBD2 (6 bases). The V end was cut by 4 bases, the J end by 5 bases, with 21 bases between. The germline V gene encodes CDR1 SGHTA and CDR2 FQGTGA. This CDR3 is built from 17 residues. The CDR3 region is CASSSRIGTDSDNEQFF. The DNA for the CDR3 is TGTGCCAGCAGCTCGCGCATTGGGACTGATAGCGACAATGAGCAGTTCTTC.

This chain links TRBV14 with TRBJ2-1; D may be TRBD1 or TRBD2 (5 bases each). Germline V gene lookup returns CDR1 SGHDN and CDR2 FVKESK. The V gene lost 4 bases and the J gene lost 2 bases, with 15 bases spanning the gap. This CDR3 region has 16 residues. DNA for the CDR3: TGTGCCAGCAGCCCCGGGGCAGGGAATCCCTACAATGAGCAGTTCTTC. Translated: CASSPGAGNPYNEQFF.

This clonotype was detected many times. V usage is TRBV20-1 and J usage is TRBJ2-7; no clear D gene. The CDR3 spans 15 residues. Trimming took off 0 bases at V and 0 bases at J, with 12 bases between the two ends. Per the germline V gene, CDR1 is DFQATT and CDR2 is SNEGSKA (reference sequence). The CDR3 loop reads CSAREAGRSSYEQYF. Written as DNA, the CDR3 is TGCAGTGCTAGAGAGGCAGGCCGCAGCTCCTACGAGCAGTACTTC.

This clonotype was picked up a small number of times. J is TRBJ2-3 and V is TRBV10-3; 9 bases fit TRBD2. Per germline, CDR1 ENHRY and CDR2 SYGVKD. The V and J ends lost 4 bases and 2 bases, in that order; junction bases with no gene match: 4. This CDR3 is built from 15 residues. Here the CDR3 reads CAISASSGITDTQYF. DNA for the CDR3: TGTGCCATCAGTGCGTCTAGCGGGATCACAGATACGCAGTATTTT.

In its sample, this clonotype was seen a few times. The V call is TRBV5-1, the J call TRBJ2-1, with 10 bases lining up with TRBD2. J lost 6 bases, V lost 4 bases, and 13 bases had no gene match. Per the germline V gene, CDR1 is SGHRS and CDR2 is YFSETQ. The CDR3 sequence is 17 residues long. CDR3 sequence reads: CASSPDPSGTSANEQFF. CDR3 sequence (DNA): TGCGCCAGCAGCCCCGATCCCTCCGGGACTAGCGCCAATGAGCAGTTCTTC.

In this sample, this clonotype turned up many times. This chain joins TRBV28 and TRBJ1-5, with 7 bases matching TRBD1. The V gene's germline CDR1 is MDHEN and CDR2 SYDVKM. V lost 6 bases and J lost 2; bases outside the gene matches: 4. The CDR3 has 14 residues. The CDR3 coding sequence is TGTGCCAGCAGCGAAACAGGGGGCAATCAGCCCCAGCATTTT. Protein product: CASSETGGNQPQHF.

This clonotype was seen more than once but under ten times. The chain combines TRBV4-2 with TRBJ1-1; the D gene is possibly TRBD1 (6 bases). Germline CDR1 reads LGHNA; CDR2 reads YNFKEQ. V was clipped by 0 bases and J by 5 bases, with 22 bases between them. The CDR3 is 18 residues long. The CDR3 loop reads CASSQDRGGRDFSTEAFF. The CDR3 DNA follows: TGTGCCAGCAGCCAAGATCGTGGGGGGCGGGACTTTAGTACTGAAGCTTTCTTT.

The chain carries TRBV14 and TRBJ2-7; 8 bases are shared with TRBD2. V shed 4 bases and J 0 bases; nucleotides not matched to a gene: 20. The germline V gene has CDR1 SGHDN and CDR2 FVKESK. There are 20 residues in the CDR3. Here the CDR3 reads CASSRSPTASTSGASYEQYF. CDR3 in DNA: TGTGCCAGCAGCCGCAGCCCCACGGCAAGTACTAGCGGAGCCTCCTACGAGCAGTACTTC.

Note on this clonotype: In this CDR3 the conserved last residue, phenylalanine or tryptophan, is missing, so a read error is likely. V is TRBV18 and J is TRBJ1-1; 11 positions agree with TRBD1. Unmatched junction bases numbered 6, after V lost 6 bases and J lost 6 bases. This CDR3 has 14 residues. The germline V gene has CDR1 KGHSH and CDR2 LQKENI. The CDR3 coding sequence is TGTGCCAGCTCCTTGGACAGGGGGCTTGCTGAAGCTTTCCTT. Translated: CASSLDRGLAEAFL.

This chain connects TRBV6-6 to TRBJ2-2; D may be TRBD1 or TRBD2 (5 bases each). Germline-derived CDR1 and CDR2 are MNHNY and SVGAGI (reference sequence). Between the trimmed V and J ends, which lost 0 bases and 0 bases, there was a span of 8 bases. The CDR3 is 16 amino acids. In DNA, the CDR3 is TGTGCCAGCAGTTACTCCGGGGCAGCGAACACCGGGGAGCTGTTTTTT. Protein sequence: CASSYSGAANTGELFF.